This T cell receptor (beta chain) originates from a study of CD8 T cells in Susac syndrome. General observations from the study: As the study acknowledged, the number of individuals in its TCR sequencing and HLA analysis was relatively small.

The authors reverse transcribed roughly 0.5 to 1 ug RNA with random hexamers. An immunoSEQ multiplex PCR generated amplified TCR beta CDR3 products spanning 54 Vbeta and 13 Jbeta. TCRdb independently ran MiXCR on the immunoSEQ multiplex PCR reads; one entry per CDR3 protein. Altogether around 230,000 distinct CDR3 sequences are present, 95% being singletons, with the ten largest covering about 0.088%. The CDR3 runs 13 residues. From germline, CDR1 is SEHNR and CDR2 FQNEAQ (reference sequence). Trimming took off 5 bases at V and 6 bases at J, with 14 bases between the two ends. Remarks on this clonotype: Its antigen remains unknown.

The chain joins TRBV7-9 to TRBJ2-7; D tentatively reads TRBD1 or TRBD2 (5 bases each). What was sequenced was CD4+ T cells from PBMCs. This TCR was sampled from a human donor with multiple sclerosis. CDR3 loop: CASSPVGVSEQYF. CDR3 in DNA: TGTGCCAGCAGCCCTGTGGGGGTAAGCGAGCAGTACTTC.